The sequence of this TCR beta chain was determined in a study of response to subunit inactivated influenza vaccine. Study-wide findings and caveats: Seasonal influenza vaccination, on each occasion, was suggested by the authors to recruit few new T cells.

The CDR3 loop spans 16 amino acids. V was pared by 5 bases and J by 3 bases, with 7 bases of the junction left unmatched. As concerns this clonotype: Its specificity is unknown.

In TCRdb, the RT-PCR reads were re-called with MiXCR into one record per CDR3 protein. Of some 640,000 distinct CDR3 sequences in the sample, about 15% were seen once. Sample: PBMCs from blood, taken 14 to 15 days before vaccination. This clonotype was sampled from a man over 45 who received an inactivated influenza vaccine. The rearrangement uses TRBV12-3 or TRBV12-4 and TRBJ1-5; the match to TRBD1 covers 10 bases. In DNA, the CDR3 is TGTGCCAGCAGTATCTCCGGGACAGGGGCCAATCAGCCCCAGCATTTT. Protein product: CASSISGTGANQPQHF.